The T cell receptor (beta chain) described here comes from a study of shared clonotypes between healthy human individuals. Across the study: Three plates each covered CD4 naive and memory; CD8 naive two, CD8 memory one.

Every contributor of samples was a Caucasian grown-up residing in Nashville, Tennessee. A CD45RA+ naive subset and a CD45RA-negative memory subset were split from CD4+ cells. Assay used: immunoSEQ multiplex PCR; TCRdb lists only in-frame clones, some missing. The sample comprises under 750,000 clones, just under 75% of which are singletons, and about 1.8% rests with the top ten. CDR1 is MNHEY, CDR2 SMNVEV, per germline (reference sequence). V shed 3 bases and J 6 bases; nucleotides not matched to a gene: 6. The CDR3 contains 15 residues. This clone has only a few counts. The clonotype was recovered from a woman aged 25-40 years in good health. Sequencing used memory CD4+ T cells sorted from blood. The subset: CD45RA-negative fraction. The chain employs TRBV27 and TRBJ2-2, with 8 bases fitting TRBD2. The CDR3 sequence is CASSFRSGRPGELFF. The CDR3 nucleotides read TGTGCCAGCAGTTTTCGGAGCGGGAGACCCGGGGAGCTGTTTTTT.